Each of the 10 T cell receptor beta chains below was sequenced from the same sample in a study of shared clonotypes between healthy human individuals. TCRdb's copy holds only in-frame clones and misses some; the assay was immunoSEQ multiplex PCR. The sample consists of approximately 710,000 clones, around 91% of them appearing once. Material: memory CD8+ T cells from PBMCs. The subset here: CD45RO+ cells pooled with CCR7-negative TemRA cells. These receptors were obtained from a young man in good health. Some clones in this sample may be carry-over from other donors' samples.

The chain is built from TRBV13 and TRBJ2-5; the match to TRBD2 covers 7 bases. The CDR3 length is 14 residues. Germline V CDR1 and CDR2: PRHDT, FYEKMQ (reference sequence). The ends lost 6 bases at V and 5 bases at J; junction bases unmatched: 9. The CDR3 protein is CASSSAGAGETQYF. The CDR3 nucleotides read TGTGCCAGCAGTTCGGCGGGAGCGGGGGAGACCCAGTACTTC. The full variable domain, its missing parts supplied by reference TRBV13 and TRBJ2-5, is AAGVIQSPRHLIKEKRETATLKCYPIPRHDTVYWYQQGPGQDPQFLISFYEKMQSDKGSIPDRFSAQQFSDYHSELNMSSLELGDSALYFCASSSAGAGETQYFGPGTRLLVL.

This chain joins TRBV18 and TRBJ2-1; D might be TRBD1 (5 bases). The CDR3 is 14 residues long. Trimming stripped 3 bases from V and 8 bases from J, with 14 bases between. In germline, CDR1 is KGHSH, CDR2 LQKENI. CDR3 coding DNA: TGTGCCAGCTCACCGTTTAAGGGGCCGGATGAGCAGTTCTTC. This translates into CASSPFKGPDEQFF.

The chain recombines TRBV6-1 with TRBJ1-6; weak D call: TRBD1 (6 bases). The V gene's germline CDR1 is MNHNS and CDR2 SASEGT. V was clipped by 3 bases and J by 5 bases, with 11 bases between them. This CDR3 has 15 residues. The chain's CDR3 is CASSDQAGDNSPLHF. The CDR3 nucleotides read TGTGCCAGCAGTGATCAGGCAGGGGATAATTCACCCCTCCACTTT.

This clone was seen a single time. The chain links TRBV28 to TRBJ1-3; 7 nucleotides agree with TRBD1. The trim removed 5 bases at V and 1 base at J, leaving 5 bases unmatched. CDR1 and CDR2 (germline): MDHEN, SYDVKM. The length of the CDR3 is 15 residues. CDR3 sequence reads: CASSLGQFSGNTIYF. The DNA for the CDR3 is TGTGCCAGCAGTCTGGGACAGTTTTCTGGAAACACCATATATTTT.

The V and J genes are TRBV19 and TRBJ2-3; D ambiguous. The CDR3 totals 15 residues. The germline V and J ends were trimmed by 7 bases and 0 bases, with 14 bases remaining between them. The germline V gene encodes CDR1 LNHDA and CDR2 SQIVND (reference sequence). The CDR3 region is CASNRLISSTDTQYF. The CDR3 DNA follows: TGTGCCAGTAACCGCTTAATATCAAGCACAGATACGCAGTATTTT.

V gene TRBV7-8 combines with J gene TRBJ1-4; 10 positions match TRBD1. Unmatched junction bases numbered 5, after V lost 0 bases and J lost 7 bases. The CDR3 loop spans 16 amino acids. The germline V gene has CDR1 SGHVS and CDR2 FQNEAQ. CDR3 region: CASSLAPGTGVEKLFF. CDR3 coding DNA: TGTGCCAGCAGCTTAGCTCCTGGGACAGGGGTTGAAAAACTGTTTTTT.

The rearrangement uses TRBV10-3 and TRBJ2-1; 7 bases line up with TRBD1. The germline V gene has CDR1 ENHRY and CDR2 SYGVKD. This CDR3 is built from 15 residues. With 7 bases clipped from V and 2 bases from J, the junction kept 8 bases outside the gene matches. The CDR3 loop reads CAINPGQMTYNEQFF. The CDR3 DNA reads TGTGCCATCAACCCGGGACAGATGACCTACAATGAGCAGTTCTTC.

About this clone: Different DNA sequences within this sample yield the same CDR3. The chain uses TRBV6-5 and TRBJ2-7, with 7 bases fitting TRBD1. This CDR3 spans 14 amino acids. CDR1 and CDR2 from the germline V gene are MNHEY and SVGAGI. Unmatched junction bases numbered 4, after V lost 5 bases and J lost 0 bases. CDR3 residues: CASSPRGSSYEQYF. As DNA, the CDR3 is TGTGCCAGCAGTCCCAGGGGGAGCTCCTACGAGCAGTACTTC.

CDR3 nucleotide sequence: TGTGCCAGCAGTCCCATAGGGGCGAACACTGAAGCTTTCTTT. It is translated as CASSPIGANTEAFF. The genes are TRBV2 and TRBJ1-1, with D possibly being TRBD1 (5 bases). The CDR3 totals 14 residues. The V end was cut by 5 bases, the J end by 1 base, with 11 bases between. Per germline, CDR1 SNHLY and CDR2 FYNNEI.

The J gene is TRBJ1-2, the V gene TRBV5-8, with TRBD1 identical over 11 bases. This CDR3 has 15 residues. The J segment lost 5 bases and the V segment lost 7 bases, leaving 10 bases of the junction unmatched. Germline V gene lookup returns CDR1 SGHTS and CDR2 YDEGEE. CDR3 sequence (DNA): TGTGCCAGCGCTAACCCGGGACAGGGGGTTTATGGCTACACCTTC. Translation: CASANPGQGVYGYTF.